This paragraph reports one TCR beta chain. Its target is unknown. The sample originates from a study of T cell responses to AZD1222 COVID-19 vaccine. Study-level results: Reports indicate that nearly half of spike-specific TCRs are directed at unmutated variant regions. The span of vaccine-associated CD4 TCRs extended across spike, with dominance at 160-218 and 743-854. Only six or seven AZD1222 recipients were seropositive at baseline. Every sample of the repertoires postdated the peak T cell response.

Germline V CDR1 and CDR2: SEHNR, FQNEAQ (reference sequence). The CDR3 has 14 amino acids. V was trimmed by 7 bases and J by 10 bases, leaving 17 bases between them. Some clones are missing from TCRdb's copy, which holds only in-frame ones; the method was immunoSEQ multiplex PCR. The sample comprises some 140,000 clones, about 92% of which are singletons, and about 3% rests with the top ten. The receptor was isolated from an adult in good health. The source material was peripheral blood, sampled on day 0 of AZD1222 vaccination. The chain uses TRBV7-9 and TRBJ1-6; a weak D match, TRBD1 (6 bases). Here the CDR3 DNA reads TGTGCCAGCACCGGAGGGGGTTCCCGGTCACCCCTCCACTTT. Amino acids: CASTGGGSRSPLHF.